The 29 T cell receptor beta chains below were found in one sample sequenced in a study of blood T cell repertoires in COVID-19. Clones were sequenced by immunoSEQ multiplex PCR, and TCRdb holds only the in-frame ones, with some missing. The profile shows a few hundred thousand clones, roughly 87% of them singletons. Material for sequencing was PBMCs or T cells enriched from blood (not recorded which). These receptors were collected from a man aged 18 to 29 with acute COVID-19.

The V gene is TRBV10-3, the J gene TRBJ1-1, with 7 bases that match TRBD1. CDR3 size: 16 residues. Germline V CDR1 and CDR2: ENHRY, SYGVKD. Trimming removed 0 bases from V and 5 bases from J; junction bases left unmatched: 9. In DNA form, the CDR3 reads TGTGCCATCAGTGAGTCGACAGGGCAGATTGGAACTGAAGCTTTCTTT. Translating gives CAISESTGQIGTEAFF.

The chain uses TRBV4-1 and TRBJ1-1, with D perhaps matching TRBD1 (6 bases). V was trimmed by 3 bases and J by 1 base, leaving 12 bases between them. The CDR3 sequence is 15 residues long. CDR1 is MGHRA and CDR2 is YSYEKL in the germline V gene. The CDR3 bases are TGCGCCAGCAGCCATCCCGGGACACCGAACACTGAAGCTTTCTTT. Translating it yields CASSHPGTPNTEAFF.

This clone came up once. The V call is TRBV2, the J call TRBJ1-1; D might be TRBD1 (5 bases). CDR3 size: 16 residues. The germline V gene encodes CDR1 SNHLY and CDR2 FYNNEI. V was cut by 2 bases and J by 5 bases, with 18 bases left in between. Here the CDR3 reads CASSEFKGRAETEAFF. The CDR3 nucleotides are TGTGCCAGCAGTGAATTTAAGGGGAGGGCGGAGACTGAAGCTTTCTTT.

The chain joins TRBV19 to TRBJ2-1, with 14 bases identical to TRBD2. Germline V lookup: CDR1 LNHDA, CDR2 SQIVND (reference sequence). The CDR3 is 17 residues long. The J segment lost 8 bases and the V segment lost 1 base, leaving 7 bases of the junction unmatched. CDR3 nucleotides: TGTGCCAGTAGTATAGCAGGTTCGGGACTAGCGGGAGATGAGCAGTTCTTC. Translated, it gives CASSIAGSGLAGDEQFF.

The CDR3 DNA reads TGTGCCAGCAGCCCGGGGACAGGGGGCTCGGGATACACCTTC. This translates into CASSPGTGGSGYTF. The chain couples TRBV5-6 to TRBJ1-2, with TRBD1 identical over 12 bases. The germline gives CDR1 SGHDT, CDR2 YYEEEE. The CDR3 runs 14 residues. Trimming removed 4 bases from V and 11 bases from J; junction bases left unmatched: 9.

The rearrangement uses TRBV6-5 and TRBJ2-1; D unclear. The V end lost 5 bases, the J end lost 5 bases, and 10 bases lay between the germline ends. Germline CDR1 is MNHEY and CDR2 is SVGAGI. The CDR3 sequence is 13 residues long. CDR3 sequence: CASSTEHDNEQFF. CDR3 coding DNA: TGTGCCAGCAGTACGGAGCACGACAATGAGCAGTTCTTC.

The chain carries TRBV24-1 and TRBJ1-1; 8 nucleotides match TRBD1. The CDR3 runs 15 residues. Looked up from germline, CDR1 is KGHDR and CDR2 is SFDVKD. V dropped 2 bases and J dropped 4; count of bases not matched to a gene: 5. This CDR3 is CATSDSRTGPTEAFF. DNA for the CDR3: TGTGCCACCAGTGATTCGCGGACAGGGCCCACTGAAGCTTTCTTT.

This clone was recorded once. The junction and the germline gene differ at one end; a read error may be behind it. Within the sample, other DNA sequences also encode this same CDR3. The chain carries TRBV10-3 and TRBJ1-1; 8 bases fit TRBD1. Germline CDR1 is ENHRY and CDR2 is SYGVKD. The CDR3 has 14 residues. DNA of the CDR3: TGCGCCATCAGGACAGGGTCGATGAACACTGAAGCTTTCTTT. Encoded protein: CAIRTGSMNTEAFF.

CDR3 residues: CASKFVGAGNEKLFF. Written as DNA, the CDR3 is TGTGCCAGCAAGTTTGTTGGGGCAGGGAATGAAAAACTGTTTTTT. V usage is TRBV28 and J usage is TRBJ1-4, with D possibly TRBD1 on 5 matching bases. V was shortened by 7 bases and J by 5 bases, with 17 bases between the two germline ends. CDR1 MDHEN and CDR2 SYDVKM come from the germline V gene. The CDR3 covers 15 residues.

CDR3 residues: CASSLDLADWQYF. The DNA of the CDR3 is TGTGCCAGCAGCTTAGATTTGGCCGACTGGCAGTACTTC. This sequence joins TRBV11-2 and TRBJ2-7, with D hard to call. Trimming left V 0 bases short and J 9 bases short, with 12 bases between. CDR1 and CDR2 from the germline V gene are SGHAT and FQNNGV. The CDR3 is 13 amino acids.

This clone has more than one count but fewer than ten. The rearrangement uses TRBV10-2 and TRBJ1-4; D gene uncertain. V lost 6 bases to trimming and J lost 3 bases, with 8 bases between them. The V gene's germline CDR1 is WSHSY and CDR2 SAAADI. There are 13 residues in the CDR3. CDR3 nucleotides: TGCGCCAGCAGACGTAGATCTAATGAAAAACTGTTTTTT. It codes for CASRRRSNEKLFF.

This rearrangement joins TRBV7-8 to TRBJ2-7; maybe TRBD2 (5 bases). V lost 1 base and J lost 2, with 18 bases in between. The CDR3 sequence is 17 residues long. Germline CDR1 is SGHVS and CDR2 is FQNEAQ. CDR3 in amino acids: CASSLERGGGNPYEQYF. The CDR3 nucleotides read TGTGCCAGCAGCTTAGAACGAGGCGGAGGTAACCCCTACGAGCAGTACTTC.

CDR3 in DNA: TGTGCCAGCAGCCCAAGACTAGCACTAAGCACAGATACGCAGTATTTT. It translates to CASSPRLALSTDTQYF. This chain joins TRBV7-9 and TRBJ2-3, with 7 bases identical to TRBD2. Germline V gene data show CDR1 as SEHNR and CDR2 as FQNEAQ (reference sequence). This CDR3 comprises 16 residues. Trimming cost V 5 bases and J 0 bases; bases outside gene matches: 8.

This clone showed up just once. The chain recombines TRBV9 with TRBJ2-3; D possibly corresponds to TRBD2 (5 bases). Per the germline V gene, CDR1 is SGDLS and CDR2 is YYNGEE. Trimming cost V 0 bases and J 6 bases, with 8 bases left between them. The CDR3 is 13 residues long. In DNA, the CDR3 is TGTGCCAGCAGCGTAGAGGGAGATGATACGCAGTATTTT. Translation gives CASSVEGDDTQYF.

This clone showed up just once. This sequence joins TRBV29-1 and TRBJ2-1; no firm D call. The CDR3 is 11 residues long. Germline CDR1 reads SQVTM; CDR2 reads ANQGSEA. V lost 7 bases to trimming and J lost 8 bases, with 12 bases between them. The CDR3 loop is CSAALDYEQFF. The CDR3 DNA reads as TGCAGCGCCGCCCTCGACTATGAGCAGTTCTTC.

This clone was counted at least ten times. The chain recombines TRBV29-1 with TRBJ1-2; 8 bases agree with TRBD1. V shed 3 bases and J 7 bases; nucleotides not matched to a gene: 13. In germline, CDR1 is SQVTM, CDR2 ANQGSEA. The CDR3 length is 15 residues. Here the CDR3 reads CSVDAGQGLPSGYTF. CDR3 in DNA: TGCAGCGTTGACGCCGGACAGGGCCTTCCCTCTGGCTACACCTTC.

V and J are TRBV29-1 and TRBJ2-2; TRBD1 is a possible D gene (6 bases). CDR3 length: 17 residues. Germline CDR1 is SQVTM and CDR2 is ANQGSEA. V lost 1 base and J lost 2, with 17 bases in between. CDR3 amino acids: CSVEGADSSINTGELFF. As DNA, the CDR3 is TGCAGCGTTGAAGGTGCGGACAGTTCTATTAACACCGGGGAGCTGTTTTTT.

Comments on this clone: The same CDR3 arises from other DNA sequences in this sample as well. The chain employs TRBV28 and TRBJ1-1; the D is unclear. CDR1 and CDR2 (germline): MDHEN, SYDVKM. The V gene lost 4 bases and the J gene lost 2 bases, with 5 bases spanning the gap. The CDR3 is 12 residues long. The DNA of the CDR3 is TGTGCCAGCAGTTCCGGTAACACTGAAGCTTTCTTT. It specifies CASSSGNTEAFF.

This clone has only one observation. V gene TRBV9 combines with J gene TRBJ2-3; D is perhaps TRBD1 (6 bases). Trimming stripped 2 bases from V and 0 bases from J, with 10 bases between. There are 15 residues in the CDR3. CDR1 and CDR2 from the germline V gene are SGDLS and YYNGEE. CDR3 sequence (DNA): TGTGCCAGCAGCGTTAGACAGGCTAGCACAGATACGCAGTATTTT. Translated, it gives CASSVRQASTDTQYF. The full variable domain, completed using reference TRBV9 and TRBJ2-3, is DSGVTQTPKHLITATGQRVTLRCSPRSGDLSVYWYQQSLDQGLQFLIQYYNGEERAKGNILERFSAQQFPDLHSELNLSSLELGDSALYFCASSVRQASTDTQYFGPGTRLTVL.

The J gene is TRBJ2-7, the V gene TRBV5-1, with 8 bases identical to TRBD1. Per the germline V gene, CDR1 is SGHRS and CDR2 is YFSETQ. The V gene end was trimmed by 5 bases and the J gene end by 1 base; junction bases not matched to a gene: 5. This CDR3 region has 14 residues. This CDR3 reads CASRTGQESYEQYF. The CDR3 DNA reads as TGCGCCAGCAGGACGGGACAGGAGTCCTACGAGCAGTACTTC.

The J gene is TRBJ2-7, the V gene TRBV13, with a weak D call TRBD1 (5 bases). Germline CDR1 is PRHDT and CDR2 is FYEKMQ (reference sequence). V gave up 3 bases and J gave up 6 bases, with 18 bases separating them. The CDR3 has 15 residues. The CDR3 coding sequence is TGTGCCAGCAGCTTTCCCCAGGTTCAGGGAAGCGAGCAGTACTTC. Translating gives CASSFPQVQGSEQYF.

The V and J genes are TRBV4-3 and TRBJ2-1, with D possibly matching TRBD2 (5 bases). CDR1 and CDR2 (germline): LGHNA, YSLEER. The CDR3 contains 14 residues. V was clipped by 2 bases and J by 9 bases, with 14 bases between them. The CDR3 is CASSQKTLASEQFF. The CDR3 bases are TGCGCCAGCAGCCAAAAAACCCTAGCCAGTGAGCAGTTCTTC.

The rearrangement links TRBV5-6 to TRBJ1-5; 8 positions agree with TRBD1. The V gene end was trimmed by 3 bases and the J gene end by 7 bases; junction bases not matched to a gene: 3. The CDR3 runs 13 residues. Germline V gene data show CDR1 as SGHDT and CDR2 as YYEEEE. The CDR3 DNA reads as TGTGCCAGCAGCTGGACAGGGAAACAGCCCCAGCATTTT. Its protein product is CASSWTGKQPQHF.

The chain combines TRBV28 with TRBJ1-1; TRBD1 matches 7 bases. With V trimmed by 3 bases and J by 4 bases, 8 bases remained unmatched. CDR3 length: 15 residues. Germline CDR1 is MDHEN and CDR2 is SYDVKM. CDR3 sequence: CASSFVRGLGTEAFF. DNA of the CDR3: TGTGCCAGCAGTTTCGTAAGGGGGCTTGGCACTGAAGCTTTCTTT. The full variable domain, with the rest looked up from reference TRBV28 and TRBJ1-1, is DVKVTQSSRYLVKRTGEKVFLECVQDMDHENMFWYRQDPGLGLRLIYFSYDVKMKEKGDIPEGYSVSREKKERFSLILESASTNQTSMYLCASSFVRGLGTEAFFGQGTRLTVV.

CDR3 residues: CASSLVRLGANGEKLFF. In DNA form, the CDR3 reads TGTGCCAGCAGCTTAGTCCGTCTGGGGGCTAACGGTGAAAAACTGTTTTTT. V gene TRBV7-8 combines with J gene TRBJ1-4, with D possibly being TRBD1 (6 bases). Germline V gene data show CDR1 as SGHVS and CDR2 as FQNEAQ. The V end was cut by 1 base, the J end by 7 bases, with 19 bases between. The CDR3 is 17 residues long. Using reference TRBV7-8 and TRBJ1-4 for the parts outside the CDR3, the full variable domain is GAGVSQSPRYKVAKRGQDVALRCDPISGHVSLFWYQQALGQGPEFLTYFQNEAQLDKSGLPSDRFFAERPEGSVSTLKIQRTQQEDSAVYLCASSLVRLGANGEKLFFGSGTQLSVL.

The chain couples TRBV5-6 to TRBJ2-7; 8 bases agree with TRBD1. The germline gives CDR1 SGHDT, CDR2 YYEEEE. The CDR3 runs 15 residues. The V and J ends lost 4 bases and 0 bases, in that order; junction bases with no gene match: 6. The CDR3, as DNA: TGTGCCAGCAGCCCACAGGGGGTTTTCTCCTACGAGCAGTACTTC. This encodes CASSPQGVFSYEQYF. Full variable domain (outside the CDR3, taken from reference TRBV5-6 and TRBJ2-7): DAGVTQSPTHLIKTRGQQVTLRCSPKSGHDTVSWYQQALGQGPQFIFQYYEEEERQRGNFPDRFSGHQFPNYSSELNVNALLLGDSALYLCASSPQGVFSYEQYFGPGTRLTVT.

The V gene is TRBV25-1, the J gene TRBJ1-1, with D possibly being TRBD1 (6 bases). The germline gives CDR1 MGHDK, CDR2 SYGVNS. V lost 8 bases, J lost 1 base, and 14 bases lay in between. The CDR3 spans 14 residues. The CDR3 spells CASSNRVGNTEAFF. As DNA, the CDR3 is TGTGCCAGCTCAAACAGGGTTGGGAACACTGAAGCTTTCTTT.

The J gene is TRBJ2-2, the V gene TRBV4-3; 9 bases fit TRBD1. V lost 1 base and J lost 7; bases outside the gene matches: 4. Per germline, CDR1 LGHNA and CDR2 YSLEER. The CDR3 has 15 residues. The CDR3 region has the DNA TGCGCCAGCAGCCAAGGGGACAGGGATATCGGGGAGCTGTTTTTT. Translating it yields CASSQGDRDIGELFF.

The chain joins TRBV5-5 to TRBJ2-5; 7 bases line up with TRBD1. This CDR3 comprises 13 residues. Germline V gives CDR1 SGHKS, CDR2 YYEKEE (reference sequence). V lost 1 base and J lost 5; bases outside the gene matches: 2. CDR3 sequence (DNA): TGTGCCAGCAGCTTGACAGGGGAGGAGACCCAGTACTTC. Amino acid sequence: CASSLTGEETQYF.